The rows below give T cell receptor beta chains drawn from one sample of a study of identical twins. TCRdb redid the calling of the 5' RACE reads with MiXCR, one entry per CDR3 protein. Of fewer than 250,000 distinct CDR3 sequences in the sample, approximately 7.8% are singletons; the top ten hold 5.4%. These data were also reused for a study on yellow fever vaccine responses in identical twins.

Sequenced: CD8+ T cells sorted from blood. Source of these receptors: a woman aged 18-29 years in good health. CDR3s include the opening cysteine and the closing phenylalanine or tryptophan. A D gene is named only where the DNA matches it firmly. Expanded clones get a size class; other rows say once, few or many, or leave the size out.

TRBV7-9	NA	TRBD1	TRBJ2-3	TGTGCCAGCAACCTGGACAGGCCTAGCACAGATACGCAGTATTTT	CASNLDRPSTDTQYF
TRBV12-3/TRBV12-4	NA	TRBD2	TRBJ2-5	TGTGCCAGCAGTTCTGGGACTAGCGGGAGTGCACCAGACCAAGAGACCCAGTACTTC	CASSSGTSGSAPDQETQYF
TRBV7-9	few	NA	TRBJ2-1	TGTGCCAGCAGCTTGACTTATGTCGGGGACAATGAGCAGTTCTTC	CASSLTYVGDNEQFF
TRBV15	many	TRBD1	TRBJ1-2	TGTGCCACCAGCCCCGGGACAGGCTTTAACTATGGCTACACCTTC	CATSPGTGFNYGYTF
TRBV2	NA	TRBD2	TRBJ2-5	TGTGCCAGCAGTGAGCGACCGGGACTAGCACAAGAGACCCAGTACTTC	CASSERPGLAQETQYF
TRBV29-1	many	NA	TRBJ2-7	TGCAGCGGGAGGGGGGGGAGCTCCTACGAGCAGTACTTC	CSGRGGSSYEQYF
TRBV12-3/TRBV12-4	many	TRBD1	TRBJ1-1	TGTGCCAGCAGTTCAAAACCGGGACAGGATGAAGCTTTCTTT	CASSSKPGQDEAFF
TRBV7-8	NA	NA	TRBJ2-7	TGTGCCAGCAGCTTAGTAGAGGGCAGCTCCTACGAGCAGTACTTC	CASSLVEGSSYEQYF
TRBV28	NA	TRBD1	TRBJ1-2	TGTGCCAGCAGTTTCACAGGGGTGGTGTATGGCTACACCTTC	CASSFTGVVYGYTF
TRBV11-1	many	TRBD1	TRBJ1-2	TGTGCCAGCAGCTTAGAACCCCCCCGGGACAGGTTTACTAACTATGGCTACACCTTC	CASSLEPPRDRFTNYGYTF
TRBV12-3/TRBV12-4	many	NA	TRBJ1-2	TGTGCCAGCAGCTATGGACCGAGGGATGGCTACACCTTC	CASSYGPRDGYTF
TRBV15	many	TRBD1	TRBJ1-5	TGTGCCACCAGCGGACAGGGAACTCAGCCCCAGCATTTT	CATSGQGTQPQHF
TRBV12-3/TRBV12-4	NA	NA	TRBJ2-1	TGTGCCACAAGTAGCGAGAACAATGAGCAGTTCTTC	CATSSENNEQFF
TRBV7-6	NA	TRBD2	TRBJ2-2	TGTGCCAGCAGCTTAGAGGTAGCGGGGACCGGGGAGCTGTTTTTT	CASSLEVAGTGELFF
TRBV4-2	NA	NA	TRBJ2-1	TGTGCCAGCAGCTCGGGCCTCCCCTGGTACAATGAGCAGTTCTTC	CASSSGLPWYNEQFF
TRBV4-1	few	TRBD2	TRBJ2-2	TGCGCCAGCAGCCAATGGGGGGAGGGTGGGGAGCTGTTTTTT	CASSQWGEGGELFF
TRBV2	NA	NA	TRBJ2-1	TGTGCCAGCAGTGTTCCCGGACCTAGTATCAATGAGCAGTTCTTC	CASSVPGPSINEQFF
TRBV11-2	NA	TRBD2	TRBJ2-2	TGTGCCAGCAGCTTAGAAGTAGCGGGAGCCACCCACGGGGAGCTGTTTTTT	CASSLEVAGATHGELFF
TRBV25-1	NA	TRBD1	TRBJ2-2	TGTGCCAGCAGTGAATGGACAGGGGGTGAGACCGGGGAGCTGTTTTTT	CASSEWTGGETGELFF
TRBV28	many	NA	TRBJ1-2	TGTGCCAGCAGTTTTAAGCAAGGGTACAGACCTTATGGCTACACCTTC	CASSFKQGYRPYGYTF
TRBV4-1	many	NA	TRBJ1-1	TGCGCCAGCAGCCAAGAGAACACTGAAGCTTTCTTT	CASSQENTEAFF
TRBV6-1	many	NA	TRBJ2-1	TGTGCCAGCCATAAAGCCCAGCTAGCGAGCCCGCGGGGCAATGAGCAGTTCTTC	CASHKAQLASPRGNEQFF
TRBV2	many	TRBD1	TRBJ2-3	TGTGCCAAGACAGGGCGCACAGATACGCAGTATTTT	CAKTGRTDTQYF
TRBV7-9	few	NA	TRBJ2-7	TGTGCCAGCAGCTTAGGATACTCGACGATCTACGAGCAGTACTTC	CASSLGYSTIYEQYF
TRBV20-1	few	NA	TRBJ2-2	TGCAGTGCGAAGGCCGGGACGTATGAGACCGGGGAGCTGTTTTTT	CSAKAGTYETGELFF
TRBV7-2	many	NA	TRBJ2-3	TGTGCCAGCAGCTTAAACGGCAGAGATACGCAGTATTTT	CASSLNGRDTQYF
TRBV28	many	NA	TRBJ1-1	TGTGCCAGCAGTTTAGCTATGAACACTGAAGCTTTCTTT	CASSLAMNTEAFF
TRBV28	NA	TRBD1	TRBJ1-2	TGTGCCAGCACCTACCGGCGTGGAAGGGGGCTTTTAGGTGGCTACACCTTC	CASTYRRGRGLLGGYTF
TRBV7-6	NA	NA	TRBJ1-5	TGTGCCAGCAGCTTGACCAGCGAACGGCCCCAGCATTTT	CASSLTSERPQHF
TRBV3-1	many	NA	TRBJ1-1	TGTGCCAGCAGCCACCAGGGAGTTTGGACTGAAGCTTTCTTT	CASSHQGVWTEAFF
TRBV20-1	NA	TRBD2	TRBJ2-7	TGCAGTGCTAGAGGTCTAGCGGGAGTTGAGCAGTACTTC	CSARGLAGVEQYF
TRBV27	NA	NA	TRBJ2-1	TGTGCCAGCAGTTTAATAGGTCCAAGCTCCTACAATGAGCAGTTCTTC	CASSLIGPSSYNEQFF
TRBV28	NA	NA	TRBJ1-1	TGTGCCACTTTGGACACTACAAACGCTGAAGCTTTCTTT	CATLDTTNAEAFF
TRBV2	NA	NA	TRBJ1-1	TGTGCCAGCAGTGGCACCTCAGGGGCTGGGTACACTGAAGCTTTCTTT	CASSGTSGAGYTEAFF
TRBV5-1	few	TRBD2	TRBJ2-1	TGCGCCAGCAGCTTGGCGGAGGGCGGGAGGGATGAGCAGTTCTTC	CASSLAEGGRDEQFF
TRBV11-2	few	TRBD2	TRBJ2-1	TGTGCCAGCAGCTTAGATGGGACTAGTATCGATGAGCAGTTCTTC	CASSLDGTSIDEQFF
TRBV27	NA	TRBD2	TRBJ2-1	TGTGCCAGCATCCCCGGGACTAGCGGTTACAATGAGCAGTTCTTC	CASIPGTSGYNEQFF
TRBV5-1	few	TRBD1	TRBJ2-3	TGCGCCAGCAGCTCTACCGGGACAGGGGGCTCGCAGTATTTT	CASSSTGTGGSQYF
TRBV29-1	NA	NA	TRBJ2-3	TGCAGCGTTGTGGCAGGGATCCCAGATACGCAGTATTTT	CSVVAGIPDTQYF
TRBV11-3	NA	NA	TRBJ2-7	TGTGCCAGCAGCCTCGGCGGGGCAGGCGACGAGCAGTACTTC	CASSLGGAGDEQYF
TRBV20-1	many	TRBD1	TRBJ2-3	TGCAGTGCTAGAGATCAAGAGGGGGCACACACAGATACGCAGTATTTT	CSARDQEGAHTDTQYF
TRBV12-3/TRBV12-4	many	NA	TRBJ2-1	TGTGCCAGCAGTTTAGTGCCGGATGAGCAGTTCTTC	CASSLVPDEQFF
TRBV20-1	NA	TRBD1	TRBJ1-3	TGCAGTGCTCCAACAGGGGTCAGCTCTGGAAACACCATATATTTT	CSAPTGVSSGNTIYF
TRBV3-1	few	TRBD1	TRBJ2-3	TGTGCCAGCAGCCCACGTCAGGGGGCATTAGATACGCAGTATTTT	CASSPRQGALDTQYF
TRBV20-1	NA	NA	TRBJ2-5	TGCAGTGCTAGAGATAACCCAGGGCCCCAAGAGACCCAGTACTTC	CSARDNPGPQETQYF
TRBV7-9	NA	NA	TRBJ2-5	TGTGCCAGCAGCTTATCTGAACAAGAGACCCAGTACTTC	CASSLSEQETQYF
TRBV13	NA	NA	TRBJ2-1	TGTGCCAGCAGCTTCGCCGGGACATTAGGCAATGAGCAGTTCTTC	CASSFAGTLGNEQFF
TRBV3-1	NA	NA	TRBJ2-7	TGTGCCAGCAGCCAATCGGAGGGGCACTACGAGCAGTACTTC	CASSQSEGHYEQYF
TRBV28	many	NA	TRBJ2-6	TGTGCCAGCAGTTTATGGGGAACAGACTCTGGGGCCAACGTCCTGACTTTC	CASSLWGTDSGANVLTF
TRBV24-1	many	TRBD2	TRBJ2-1	TGTGCCACCAGTGATTCGGAGACTAGCGTTTCTTTACAGTTCTTC	CATSDSETSVSLQFF
TRBV12-3/TRBV12-4	many	NA	TRBJ2-5	TGTGCCAGCAGTTTGGGGGGTCGTGTGGAGACCCAGTACTTC	CASSLGGRVETQYF
TRBV7-8	few	TRBD2	TRBJ2-1	TGTGCCAGCAGCTTTGATCGACTAGCGGGAGGGTCGAGGAATGAGCAGTTCTTC	CASSFDRLAGGSRNEQFF
TRBV20-1	NA	NA	TRBJ2-2	TGCAGTGTGCTAGAGAGTGGTACAAGCACCGGGGAGCTGTTTTTT	CSVLESGTSTGELFF
TRBV28	NA	TRBD1	TRBJ2-1	TGTGCCAGCAGTTTCCCGAGACAGGGCCCGGCGGATGAGCAGTTCTTC	CASSFPRQGPADEQFF